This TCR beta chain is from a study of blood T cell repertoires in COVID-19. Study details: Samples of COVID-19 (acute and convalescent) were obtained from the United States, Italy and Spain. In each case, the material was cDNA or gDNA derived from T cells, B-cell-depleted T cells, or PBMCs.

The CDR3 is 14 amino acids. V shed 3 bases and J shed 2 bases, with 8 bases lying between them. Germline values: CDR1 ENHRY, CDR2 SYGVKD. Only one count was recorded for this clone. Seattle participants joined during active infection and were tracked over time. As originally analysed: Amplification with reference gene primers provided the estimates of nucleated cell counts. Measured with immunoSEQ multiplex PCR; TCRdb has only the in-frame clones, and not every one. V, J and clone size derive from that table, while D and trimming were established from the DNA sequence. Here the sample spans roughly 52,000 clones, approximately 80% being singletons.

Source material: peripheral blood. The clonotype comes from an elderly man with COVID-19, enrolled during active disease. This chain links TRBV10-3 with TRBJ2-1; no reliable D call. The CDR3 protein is CAISDGGAYNEQFF. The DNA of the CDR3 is TGTGCCATCAGTGATGGCGGAGCCTACAATGAGCAGTTCTTC.